The rows below give T cell receptor beta chains drawn from one sample of a study of memory CD4+ T cells and cytomegalovirus serostatus. Generated by immunoSEQ multiplex PCR, the TCRdb table keeps only in-frame clones and is missing some. The sample carries tens of thousands of clones, 76% recorded once. Sequencing was carried out using memory CD4+ T cells from blood. The receptors stem from an adult in good health and CMV-seronegative. CDR3s include the opening cysteine and the closing phenylalanine or tryptophan. The order of the fields is CDR3 protein, CDR3 DNA, D gene, clone size, V gene, J gene. D genes are given only for firm matches. A row's size may be missing; if present it is once, few, many or a size class.

CSARTSNEQFF	TGCAGTGCTAGAACCAGTAATGAGCAGTTCTTC	-	-	TRBV20-1	TRBJ2-1
CASSPSEGYGYTF	TGTGCCAGCTCACCATCGGAAGGCTATGGCTACACCTTC	-	-	TRBV18	TRBJ1-2
CASSLFGQTSSYEQYF	TGCGCCAGCAGCTTGTTCGGACAGACGAGCTCCTACGAGCAGTACTTC	-	-	TRBV5-1	TRBJ2-7
CASSYQTGVGYGYTF	TGTGCCAGCAGTTACCAGACAGGGGTCGGCTATGGCTACACCTTC	TRBD1	-	TRBV6-5	TRBJ1-2
CASSRDSNEKLFF	TGCGCCAGCAGCAGAGACAGCAATGAAAAACTGTTTTTT	-	-	TRBV5-1	TRBJ1-4
CASSVLLISYNEQFF	TGCGCCAGCAGCGTTTTACTCATCTCCTACAATGAGCAGTTCTTC	-	once	TRBV4-1	TRBJ2-1
CASSLSGGPGNEQFF	TGTGCCAGCAGCCTGAGCGGGGGGCCTGGTAATGAGCAGTTCTTC	TRBD2	-	TRBV9	TRBJ2-1
CASRSGGNSYEQYF	TGTGCCAGCAGGTCTGGGGGCAACTCCTACGAGCAGTACTTC	-	-	TRBV28	TRBJ2-7
CASSPGGAPNTEAFF	TGCGCCAGCAGCCCGGGGGGGGCCCCGAACACTGAAGCTTTCTTT	-	few	TRBV5-1	TRBJ1-1
CASSYNQYNEQFF	TGTGCCAGCAGCTACAACCAGTACAATGAGCAGTTCTTC	-	-	TRBV7-6	TRBJ2-1
CASSSYRETGELFF	TGTGCCAGCTCATCATACAGGGAAACCGGGGAGCTGTTTTTT	-	-	TRBV18	TRBJ2-2
CAWRTSGEGGELFF	TGTGCCTGGCGGACTAGCGGGGAAGGCGGGGAGCTGTTTTTT	TRBD2	-	TRBV30	TRBJ2-2
CASSPRAIEGTKGTQYF	TGCGCCAGCAGCCCCCGGGCCATCGAAGGCACCAAGGGGACCCAGTACTTC	-	few	TRBV4-1	TRBJ2-5
CASSAFGVDNSPLHF	TGTGCCAGCAGCGCCTTTGGGGTAGATAATTCACCCCTCCACTTT	-	few	TRBV9	TRBJ1-6
CASSAGQGQGETQYF	TGTGCCAGCAGTGCTGGACAGGGGCAGGGGGAGACCCAGTACTTC	TRBD1	-	TRBV2	TRBJ2-5
CSARSGGAVETQYF	TGCAGCGCTCGTAGCGGGGGGGCCGTGGAGACCCAGTACTTC	TRBD2	-	TRBV29-1	TRBJ2-5
CAGRQGWDTEAFF	TGTGCCGGCAGACAGGGGTGGGACACTGAAGCTTTCTTT	TRBD1	-	TRBV6-6	TRBJ1-1
CASSPGISYNEQFF	TGCGCCAGCAGCCCGGGGATTTCCTACAATGAGCAGTTCTTC	-	-	TRBV4-1	TRBJ2-1
CASSFGGQSNTEAFF	TGTGCCAGCAGTTTTGGGGGACAGTCGAACACTGAAGCTTTCTTT	TRBD1	-	TRBV28	TRBJ1-1
CASSYSSGGWWETQYF	TGTGCCAGCAGTTACTCGAGTGGGGGATGGTGGGAGACCCAGTACTTC	-	-	TRBV6-5	TRBJ2-5
CASSSSGQNSGNTIYF	TGCGCCAGCAGCTCATCGGGACAGAACTCTGGAAACACCATATATTTT	TRBD1	-	TRBV5-1	TRBJ1-3
CASSYGGTLNYGYTF	TGTGCCAGCAGTTACGGTGGCACGCTTAACTATGGCTACACCTTC	-	-	TRBV6-5	TRBJ1-2
CASSQYSTGETQYF	TGTGCCAGCAGCCAATATAGTACCGGGGAGACCCAGTACTTC	-	-	TRBV5-4	TRBJ2-5
CASSPTPQGAYEQYF	TGTGCCAGCAGCCCGACGCCCCAGGGTGCCTACGAGCAGTACTTC	-	once	TRBV11-1	TRBJ2-7
CASSLRRSTGNTIYF	TGTGCCAGCAGCCTAAGAAGAAGCACTGGAAACACCATATATTTT	-	-	TRBV6-5	TRBJ1-3
CASSLSNAGYLSHSGNTIYF	TGCGCCAGCAGCTTGAGCAATGCAGGATACCTCTCACACTCTGGAAACACCATATATTTT	-	-	TRBV5-1	TRBJ1-3
CATSREMGRASYGYTF	TGTGCCACCAGCAGGGAAATGGGCAGGGCGAGCTATGGCTACACCTTC	-	-	TRBV15	TRBJ1-2
CASSPGTDATNEKLFF	TGTGCCAGCAGCCCTGGGACGGACGCAACTAATGAAAAACTGTTTTTT	-	once	TRBV5-8	TRBJ1-4
CAWSVKSGLTLTYNEQFF	TGTGCCTGGAGTGTAAAGTCCGGCCTCACACTCACTTACAATGAGCAGTTCTTC	-	-	TRBV30	TRBJ2-1
CASSDKAGGQPQHF	TGTGCCAGCAGTGATAAAGCAGGGGGCCAGCCCCAGCATTTT	TRBD1	-	TRBV2	TRBJ1-5
CASSRQISTDTQYF	TGTGCCAGTAGTAGACAGATAAGCACAGATACGCAGTATTTT	-	-	TRBV19	TRBJ2-3
CASSAVTGGIETQYF	TGTGCCAGCAGCGCAGTTACAGGGGGGATAGAGACCCAGTACTTC	TRBD1	-	TRBV11-1	TRBJ2-5
CATSRDRQGGSPLHF	TGTGCCACCAGCAGAGATCGGCAGGGAGGTTCACCCCTCCACTTT	-	-	TRBV15	TRBJ1-6
CASSLPYGQANNSPLHF	TGTGCCAGCAGTTTACCCTACGGACAGGCGAATAATTCACCCCTCCACTTT	TRBD1	medium-sized	TRBV28	TRBJ1-6
CASSFSGRQSYEQYF	TGTGCCAGCAGCTTTTCTGGCCGACAGTCCTACGAGCAGTACTTC	-	-	TRBV7-9	TRBJ2-7
CASSESWGNTEAFF	TGTGCCAGCAGTGAATCGTGGGGGAACACTGAAGCTTTCTTT	-	few	TRBV6-1	TRBJ1-1
CASSYSPEEKAFF	TGTGCCAGCAGTTACAGTCCAGAAGAGAAAGCTTTCTTT	-	-	TRBV6-6	TRBJ1-1
CASSKGGTDLNTEAFF	TGTGCCAGCAGCAAAGGGGGGACTGATTTGAACACTGAAGCTTTCTTT	-	-	TRBV11-3	TRBJ1-1
CASSLTGQGNNYGYTF	TGTGCCAGCAGCTTAACAGGACAGGGCAATAACTATGGCTACACCTTC	TRBD1	-	TRBV7-3	TRBJ1-2
CASRWDYLADNEQFF	TGTGCCAGCAGATGGGACTACCTAGCCGACAATGAGCAGTTCTTC	TRBD2	-	TRBV27	TRBJ2-1
CASSLGDRGLREKLFF	TGTGCCAGCAGCTTAGGGGACAGGGGGTTACGTGAAAAACTGTTTTTT	TRBD1	-	TRBV7-9	TRBJ1-4
CAISAQGSNQPQHF	TGTGCCATCAGTGCCCAGGGTAGCAATCAGCCCCAGCATTTT	-	once	TRBV10-3	TRBJ1-5
CASSLPRGSRYGYTF	TGTGCCAGCAGTTTGCCCAGAGGCAGCCGCTATGGCTACACCTTC	-	-	TRBV28	TRBJ1-2
CASSLRGQQETQYF	TGTGCCAGCAGCTTACGAGGACAACAAGAGACCCAGTACTTC	-	-	TRBV7-9	TRBJ2-5
CSVIQGGTEAFF	TGCAGCGTTATTCAGGGAGGCACTGAAGCTTTCTTT	-	-	TRBV29-1	TRBJ1-1
CATSRQLEETQYF	TGTGCCACCAGCAGGCAGTTAGAAGAGACCCAGTACTTC	-	-	TRBV15	TRBJ2-5
CAWSAAFGMGNTEAFF	TGTGCCTGGAGTGCCGCTTTTGGGATGGGGAACACTGAAGCTTTCTTT	-	few	TRBV30	TRBJ1-1
CASSMGTDINYGYTF	TGTGCCAGTAGTATGGGGACAGATATAAACTATGGCTACACCTTC	TRBD1	few	TRBV19	TRBJ1-2
CASSDRGRDSPLHF	TGTGCCAGCTCCGACAGGGGGCGTGATTCACCCCTCCACTTT	TRBD1	once	TRBV6-5	TRBJ1-6
CASLRDTRMYSPLHF	TGTGCCAGCCTGAGGGACACTCGGATGTATTCACCCCTCCACTTT	-	-	TRBV6-4	TRBJ1-6
CASSQGRDSPLHF	TGTGCCAGCAGCCAGGGCCGCGATTCACCCCTCCACTTT	-	-	TRBV7-2	TRBJ1-6
CSTQDRGNYNEQFF	TGCAGCACCCAAGACAGGGGGAATTACAATGAGCAGTTCTTC	TRBD1	few	TRBV29-1	TRBJ2-1
CASSYSGQGYNSPLHF	TGTGCCAGCAGTTACTCAGGACAGGGGTATAATTCACCCCTCCACTTT	TRBD1	-	TRBV6-5	TRBJ1-6
CASSQDLRGLANEKLFF	TGCGCCAGCAGCCAAGATTTAAGGGGCTTGGCTAATGAAAAACTGTTTTTT	-	-	TRBV4-1	TRBJ1-4
CASSSDRVGYTF	TGTGCCAGCAGTTCCGACAGGGTCGGCTACACCTTC	TRBD1	-	TRBV6-5	TRBJ1-2
CASSVGLGGRVNYGYTF	TGTGCCAGCAGCGTAGGACTTGGGGGCAGGGTAAACTATGGCTACACCTTC	-	-	TRBV9	TRBJ1-2
CASRDSGGSSPLHF	TGTGCCAGCAGAGACTCAGGGGGCAGTTCACCCCTCCACTTT	TRBD1	-	TRBV6-5	TRBJ1-6
CASRGQGDEQYF	TGTGCCAGCAGGGGACAGGGAGATGAGCAGTACTTC	TRBD1	-	TRBV7-2	TRBJ2-7
CASSLPDHLLTDTQYF	TGTGCCAGCAGCTTACCTGACCACCTTCTCACAGATACGCAGTATTTT	-	-	TRBV7-9	TRBJ2-3
CASSVGGVNTEAFF	TGTGCCAGCAGCGTAGGGGGGGTGAACACTGAAGCTTTCTTT	-	few	TRBV9	TRBJ1-1